This is a list of T cell receptor beta chains from one sample in a study of PD-L1 blockade in urothelial cancer. The table came from immunoSEQ multiplex PCR; TCRdb's copy has only in-frame clones and leaves some out. In the table there are 100,000 or so clones, around 85% of which are singletons. The sequencing here drew on PBMCs, taken around atezolizumab (anti-PD-L1) treatment. These receptors were obtained from a man between 45 and 60 years old with urothelial cancer. Each CDR3 is given with its conserved first and last residue. A D gene is named only where the DNA matches it firmly. Not every row has a clone size; where given, it reads once, few, many or a size class.

d_call clone_size j_call v_call cdr3_nt cdr3_aa
. . TRBJ2-7 TRBV5-1 TGCGCCAGCAGCCAGACTAGCTACGAGCAGTACTTC CASSQTSYEQYF
TRBD2 . TRBJ2-3 TRBV5-6 TGTGCCAGCAGGCCGGGGGGGATGAGCTCTGGCACAGATACGCAGTATTTT CASRPGGMSSGTDTQYF
TRBD1 . TRBJ2-2 TRBV5-8 TGTGCCAGCAGCAAAGGGGACAGCTTCACCGGGGAGCTGTTTTTT CASSKGDSFTGELFF
TRBD1 . TRBJ2-7 TRBV18 TGTGCCAGCTCACAACCGGGACAGGGGGCCTACGAGCAGTACTTC CASSQPGQGAYEQYF
TRBD2 . TRBJ2-1 TRBV7-9 TGTGCCAGCAGCAAGACTAGCCGCAATGAGCAGTTCTTC CASSKTSRNEQFF
. . TRBJ1-4 TRBV7-9 TGTGCCAGCAGCTTAGAAGGGGTACGAGAAAAACTGTTTTTT CASSLEGVREKLFF
TRBD1 . TRBJ1-6 TRBV28 TGTGCCAGCAGTAGCCTCGGACAGGGGCAAAATTCACCCCTCCACTTT CASSSLGQGQNSPLHF
. . TRBJ2-1 TRBV18 TGTGCCAGCTCCCTCTCCGAGACAGGCTCCTACAATGAGCAGTTCTTC CASSLSETGSYNEQFF
. . TRBJ1-6 TRBV29-1 TGCAGCGTCGCCTCGGGAGGGAATTCACCCCTCCACTTT CSVASGGNSPLHF
TRBD2 once TRBJ2-3 TRBV28 TGTGCCAGCGTTGAGCGGGGACGCACAGATACGCAGTATTTT CASVERGRTDTQYF
TRBD2 . TRBJ2-2 TRBV19 TGTGCCAGTAGAGCGGGAACCGGGGAGCTGTTTTTT CASRAGTGELFF
. . TRBJ1-2 TRBV9 TGTGCCAGCAGCGGTACAGGGACCTACTATGGCTACACCTTC CASSGTGTYYGYTF
. . TRBJ2-7 TRBV18 TGTGCCAGCTCAGGGCAGGTAACCTACGAGCAGTACTTC CASSGQVTYEQYF
. . TRBJ2-2 TRBV9 TGTGCCAGCAGCCAAGGACTTAACACCGGGGAGCTGTTTTTT CASSQGLNTGELFF
TRBD1 once TRBJ1-3 TRBV27 TGTGCCAGCAGTCCCTTAAAACAGACAGGGGGCGAAAACACCATATATTTT CASSPLKQTGGENTIYF
TRBD1 once TRBJ1-5 TRBV5-1 TGCGCCAGCAGCCAAGGTGACAGGGGGAATCAGCCCCAGCATTTT CASSQGDRGNQPQHF
. . TRBJ2-5 TRBV20-1 TGCAGTGCTCCTAGGCAAGAGACCCAGTACTTC CSAPRQETQYF
. few TRBJ2-5 TRBV9 TGTGCCAGCAGCGTAGGGTACGGTGGAGAGACCCAGTACTTC CASSVGYGGETQYF
. . TRBJ2-7 TRBV2 TGTGCCAGCAGCACCGGGGTGGGCTCCTACGAGCAGTACTTC CASSTGVGSYEQYF
. . TRBJ1-2 TRBV19 TGTGCCAGTAGTATAGGTCCAGGAGGAGACTATGGCTACACCTTC CASSIGPGGDYGYTF
TRBD2 . TRBJ2-1 TRBV19 TGTGCCAGTAGAGACCCGGGACTAGCCCACAATGAGCAGTTCTTC CASRDPGLAHNEQFF
TRBD2 few TRBJ2-5 TRBV4-2 TGTGCCAGCAGCCTCGGACTAGCGGGTACAACTCAAGAGACCCAGTACTTC CASSLGLAGTTQETQYF
. . TRBJ1-5 TRBV7-2 TGTGCCAGCAGCTGGCCCCAGGGAGGTGAGCCCCAGCATTTT CASSWPQGGEPQHF
TRBD2 . TRBJ2-3 TRBV27 TGTGCCAGCAGTTGGGCTAGCGGGTCAGATACGCAGTATTTT CASSWASGSDTQYF
TRBD2 . TRBJ2-1 TRBV6-1 TGTGCCAGCAGTAGGGTAGCGGGGGACAATGAGCAGTTCTTC CASSRVAGDNEQFF
TRBD1 . TRBJ1-3 TRBV6-6 TGTGCCAGCAGCTTGGGACAGGGGGCGGTTGGAAACACCATATATTTT CASSLGQGAVGNTIYF
. . TRBJ2-5 TRBV15 TGTGCCACCAGCAGAGATAGCACTACCCAGTACTTC CATSRDSTTQYF
TRBD2 once TRBJ2-5 TRBV5-4 TGTGCCAGCAGCCTGGGACTAGCGGGAGGGGGAGAGACCCAGTACTTC CASSLGLAGGGETQYF
TRBD1 . TRBJ1-5 TRBV4-2 TGTGCCAGCAAGATTTCCGCCGGGACAGGGGGCAATCAGCCCCAGCATTTT CASKISAGTGGNQPQHF
. . TRBJ2-1 TRBV7-2 TGTGCCAGCAGCTTAGGACTAGACACTGAGCAGTTCTTC CASSLGLDTEQFF
. . TRBJ1-5 TRBV19 TGTGCCAGTACCCCGGGCGGGTATAGCAATCAGCCCCAGCATTTT CASTPGGYSNQPQHF
TRBD1 . TRBJ2-2 TRBV15 TGTGCCACCCGGACAGGGGCCACCGGGGAGCTGTTTTTT CATRTGATGELFF
TRBD1 . TRBJ2-1 TRBV29-1 TGCAGCGTGGACCGGGACAGGTTACGAAATGAGCAGTTCTTC CSVDRDRLRNEQFF
TRBD2 . TRBJ2-7 TRBV4-2 TGTGCCAGCAGCCAAGATCCGCCCCTGGGGGAGGGCCTTTCCTACGAGCAGTACTTC CASSQDPPLGEGLSYEQYF
TRBD1 . TRBJ2-1 TRBV30 TGTGCCTGCAATCGACAGGGGGCTCTCGAGAATGAGCAGTTCTTC CACNRQGALENEQFF
TRBD1 once TRBJ1-1 TRBV5-6 TGTGCCAGCAGCTTTCTACTTACCCAGGGGGAGAACACTGAAGCTTTCTTT CASSFLLTQGENTEAFF
TRBD1 . TRBJ2-5 TRBV7-9 TGTGCCAGCAGCCCTCGGGACAGGCGGACCCAGTACTTC CASSPRDRRTQYF
TRBD1 . TRBJ2-2 TRBV28 TGTGCCAGCAGTTCACAGGGGTACACCGGGGAGCTGTTTTTT CASSSQGYTGELFF
TRBD1 . TRBJ2-6 TRBV19 TGTGCCAGTACCTCGGGCGGGGACAGGGGGCAGTCTGGGGCCAACGTCCTGACTTTC CASTSGGDRGQSGANVLTF
. . TRBJ2-1 TRBV28 TGTGCCAGCAGTTTGCGGGCTGAGCAGTTCTTC CASSLRAEQFF